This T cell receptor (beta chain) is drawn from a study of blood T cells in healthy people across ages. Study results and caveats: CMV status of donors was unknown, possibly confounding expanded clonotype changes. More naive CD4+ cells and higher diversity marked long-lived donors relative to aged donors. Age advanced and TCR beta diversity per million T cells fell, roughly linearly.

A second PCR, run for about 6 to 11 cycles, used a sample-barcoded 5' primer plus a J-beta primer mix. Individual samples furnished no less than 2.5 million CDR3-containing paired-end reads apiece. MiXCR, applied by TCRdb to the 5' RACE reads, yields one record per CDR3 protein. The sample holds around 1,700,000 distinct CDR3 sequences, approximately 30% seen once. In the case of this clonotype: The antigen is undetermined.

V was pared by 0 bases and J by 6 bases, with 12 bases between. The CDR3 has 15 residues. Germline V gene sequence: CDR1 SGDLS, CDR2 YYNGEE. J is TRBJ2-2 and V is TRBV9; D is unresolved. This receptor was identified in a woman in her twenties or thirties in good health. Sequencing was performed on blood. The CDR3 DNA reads TGTGCCAGCAGCGTAGGTCCCCACGCCCCCGGGGAGCTGTTTTTT. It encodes CASSVGPHAPGELFF.